This note documents a single TCR beta chain sequence. It has no known antigen specificity. No base quality information exists; no much larger clone differs at one position. According to the germline V gene, CDR1 reads SGHDT and CDR2 reads YYEEEE. Here V drops 0 bases and J drops 3 bases, and the junction holds 10 bases not matched to any gene. The CDR3 holds 19 amino acids from the cysteine to the phenylalanine. Just CDR3 DNA is preserved here, 57 bases in frame from base 1. TCRbeta CDR3 regions were amplified from genomic DNA using the immunoSEQ Assay, a bias-controlled multiplex PCR. The paper's data handling went like this. Nucleated cell counts per sample were estimated from amplification of reference gene primers within the assay. Sequence reads were collapsed and filtered to measure the absolute abundance of every unique TCRbeta CDR3 rearrangement. For each sample, productive Simpson clonality was calculated as the square root of Simpson's diversity index across productive rearrangements. TCRdb obtained this table from immuneACCESS and retained in-frame rearrangements with V and J assigned. These tables miss some clones; where compared with another copy, unresolved V genes account for less than half of the shortfall, and the remainder is unexplained. That table is the source of V, J and clone size, and D and trimming were worked out from the DNA. The sample profile shows about 300,000 clones; around nine tenths of them were found once. The top ten hold 2.9% of the sample.

In the prospective study, participants were about 18 to 95 years old, resided in 24 geographic areas of the United States, and were enrolled through a virtual design. In the prospective study, participants were assigned to cohorts based on the clinical history participants reported in a screening survey and a study questionnaire. A participant counted as exposed if, within 2 weeks of entering the study, that participant had been in contact with someone who had a PCR-confirmed or clinician-diagnosed COVID-19 case. Each participant in the prospective study had whole blood, serum and a nasopharyngeal or oropharyngeal swab collected by mobile phlebotomists. Over a roughly 2-month period, participants in the prospective study had the option of providing additional blood draws and questionnaires. Before DNA extraction, blood samples from the prospective study were shipped at room temperature or frozen.

This sample was included in a study of blood T cell repertoires in COVID-19 (dated by TCRdb to 2018 to 2021). At the level of the whole study: Samples from collaborators originated in the United States, Italy and Spain and spanned both the acute and convalescent phases of COVID-19. Samples came from the ongoing ImmuneRACE study (first 160 participants) plus 1,254 subjects from 6 global collaborators. Nearly every sample came with metadata listing a de-identified subject ID, COVID-19 status, age in years and sex. Subjects who had been exposed to COVID-19, were actively infected with it, or had recovered from it provided the deeply sampled blood TCRbeta repertoires that made up the dataset. HLA class I and class II types, where available, came from metadata supplied by the sample provider rather than from assay-based typing. The material from the prospective study consisted of cDNA or gDNA derived from T cells, B-cell-depleted T cells, or PBMCs. A freely available public database, intended as a resource for researchers studying the immune response to SARS-CoV-2, is where the repertoires were released. General conclusions and limits of the study: The amount of clinical and demographic metadata varied by source and participant and was provided uncurated.

The sequenced material came from PBMCs or T cells enriched from blood (not recorded which). The sequence joins TRBV5-6 to TRBJ1-6, and TRBD1 aligns with 9 junction nucleotides. The TCR originated in a woman between 45 and 65 years old who had been exposed to COVID-19. The DNA reads TGTGCCAGCAGCTTGGCCGGGACAGGGATTCTGGGCTATAATTCACCCCTCCACTTT. This sequence encodes CASSLAGTGILGYNSPLHF.